The T cell receptor (beta chain) described here comes from a study of Ad26.COV2.S vaccination and SARS-CoV-2 variants. Documented treatment: about 20 received Ad26.COV2.S at low or high dose, single or two shots; several received placebo; per-sample allocation not given. The study sampled participants on day 63 after the first vaccine or placebo injection. Using immunoSEQ multiplex PCR, the repertoire was profiled, and TCRdb retains in-frame clones only, with some absent. The profile shows 500,000 or so clones, around 90% of them singletons. V lost 5 bases and J lost 4; bases outside the gene matches: 9. This CDR3 region has 16 residues. Germline CDR1 SEHNR, CDR2 FQNEAQ (reference sequence).

The sample here was peripheral blood, taken in a trial of Ad26.COV2.S vaccine versus placebo. The TCR was taken from a person between 18 and 59 years old who received the Ad26.COV2.S COVID-19 vaccine or a placebo. The chain joins TRBV7-9 to TRBJ1-3; 9 bases fit TRBD1. The CDR3 DNA reads TGTGCCAGCAGCCCCCCCACAGGGGGCAGAGGAAACACCATATATTTT. Residues: CASSPPTGGRGNTIYF.